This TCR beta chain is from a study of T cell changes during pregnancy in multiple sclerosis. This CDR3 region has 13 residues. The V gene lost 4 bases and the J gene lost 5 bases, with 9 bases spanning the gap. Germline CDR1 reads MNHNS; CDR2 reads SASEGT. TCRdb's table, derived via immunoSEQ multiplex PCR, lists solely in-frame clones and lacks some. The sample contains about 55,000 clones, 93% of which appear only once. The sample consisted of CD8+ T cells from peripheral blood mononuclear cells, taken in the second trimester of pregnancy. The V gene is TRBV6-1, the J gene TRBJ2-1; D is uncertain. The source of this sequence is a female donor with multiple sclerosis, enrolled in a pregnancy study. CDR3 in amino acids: CASSVYPNNEQFF. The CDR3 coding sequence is TGTGCCAGCAGTGTGTACCCTAACAATGAGCAGTTCTTC.